These T cell receptor beta chains were read from a single sample in a study of CD8 T cells in ankylosing spondylitis. TCRdb reprocessed the 5' RACE reads with MiXCR, giving one entry per CDR3 protein. Among 250,000 to 400,000 distinct CDR3 sequences listed, roughly 11% were seen once. The source material was blood, either unsorted or a sorted T cell fraction (not recorded which). Receptors were obtained from a female donor with ankylosing spondylitis or in good health (not recorded which). Each CDR3 is given without its conserved first and last residue. D genes are given only for firm matches. Clone size, where shown, is once, few, many, or a class for clones that have expanded.

>TRBV5-1|many|TRBJ2-7|NA
ASSPRRGVDEQY
>TRBV7-8|NA|TRBJ2-1|TRBD2
ASSLGISGSLYEQF
>TRBV9|many|TRBJ1-5|NA
ASSPSGYSNQPQH
>TRBV10-1|many|TRBJ2-1|TRBD2
ASSPGGVNEQF
>TRBV27|NA|TRBJ2-1|NA
ASSLWNPNEQF
>TRBV7-6|NA|TRBJ2-5|NA
ASSLVVQETQY
>TRBV30|NA|TRBJ2-7|TRBD1
AWSTGQETYEQY
>TRBV6-4|NA|TRBJ2-1|TRBD2
ASRTGGLAGGPYNEQF
>TRBV7-8|many|TRBJ1-3|TRBD1
ASSTGQGAHISGNTIY
>TRBV20-1|NA|TRBJ2-3|TRBD2
SATGTSLNTQY
>TRBV7-2|few|TRBJ1-5|NA
ASSFRDSNQPQH